The clone carrying this TCR beta chain was seen more than once but under ten times. Its specificity is not known. This CDR3 contains 12 residues. From germline, CDR1 is MRHNA and CDR2 SNTAGT. V lost 8 bases to trimming and J lost 5 bases, with 10 bases between them. The data derive from a study of a mutant IDH1 vaccine in newly diagnosed glioma. Study conclusions and caveats: Vaccine-induced immune responses occurred in approximately 93% of patients.

The method was immunoSEQ multiplex PCR; TCRdb's version includes in-frame clones alone and lacks a portion of them. Of tens of thousands of clones in the sample, over 70% were seen once. Regarding time point: week 47, end of study. The study gave 300 ug of mutant IDH1 20-mer peptide per vaccine dose, with topical imiquimod. Sequencing was performed on PBMCs, taken from a glioma patient whose treatment included an IDH1 peptide vaccine. This sequence originates from a man aged 40-50 years with glioma. The chain couples TRBV6-4 to TRBJ1-5, with no clear D. CDR3 loop: CASHGSHQPQHF. The CDR3 nucleotides are TGTGCCAGCCATGGTTCCCATCAGCCCCAGCATTTT.